This TCR beta chain emerged from a study of regulatory T cells in long-lasting Graves disease. Study-wide findings and caveats: Persistent Graves' patients possessed reduced TCR diversity relative to recently diagnosed ones.

The TCR beta library used iRepertoire HTBI primers with Arm-PCR amplification of CDR3. TCRdb ran MiXCR on the multiplex PCR reads and lists one entry per CDR3 protein. The sample gives 400,000 to 450,000 distinct CDR3 sequences, about 15% of which show up once; about 10% is in the top ten. As to time point: newly diagnosed GD, antithyroid drugs for less than 3 months. Extracted RNA from PBMCs served as the source of the TCR library. This clonotype was found many times. The antigen is undetermined. The data also belong to a second study, concerning T cells in Graves' hyperthyroidism and ophthalmopathy. From that report: Investigators excluded patients with uncontrolled infection, other autoimmune disease, pregnancy or lactation. The model identified upcoming ophthalmopathy a median roughly 6 months ahead of onset.

The receptor comes from a young woman with Graves disease. The sample here was peripheral blood mononuclear cells (PBMCs), taken at new diagnosis, from a patient treated with antithyroid drugs.

In DNA, the CDR3 is TGCAGCGTTGTGACTAGCGGGACGGGCCCGCAGTACTTC. This codes for CSVVTSGTGPQYF. The chain joins TRBV29-1 to TRBJ2-7; 11 nucleotides agree with TRBD2. Unmatched junction bases numbered 8, after V lost 4 bases and J lost 9 bases. Germline lookup yields CDR1 SQVTM and CDR2 ANQGSEA. The CDR3 is 13 amino acids.